Each of the 3 T cell receptor beta chains below was sequenced from the same sample in a study of human T cells and chemical hapten exposure. TCRdb processed the RACE reads anew with MiXCR; each CDR3 protein has one entry. The repertoire consists of approximately 41,000 distinct CDR3 sequences, with 6.5% to 8% occurring once and the leading ten covering about 1.2%. Described time point: pre-sensitization, week 0. Treatment denoted: therapeutic diphenylcyclopropenone sensitization with weekly scalp DPC. The sample was whole blood, taken in connection with sensitization to the hapten diphenylcyclopropenone (DPC). The receptors stem from a woman between 50 and 59 years old with alopecia areata. Some clones in this sample may be carry-over from other donors' samples.

A remark on this clonotype: One junction end does not reproduce the germline sequence, and a read error may be involved. The chain carries TRBV2 and TRBJ1-1, with D hard to call. Germline CDR1 SNHLY, CDR2 FYNNEI. This CDR3 is built from 14 residues. The CDR3 nucleotides read TGTGTCAGCAGAGACAAGGCAACAAGGATAGGAGCTTTCTTT. It is translated as CVSRDKATRIGAFF.

This sequence joins TRBV7-9 and TRBJ2-7; tentative D call: TRBD2 (6 bases). Looked up from germline, CDR1 is SEHNR and CDR2 is FQNEAQ (reference sequence). This CDR3 is 14 amino acids long. V was pared by 3 bases and J by 4 bases, with 13 bases between. CDR3 region: CASSLGLKSYEQYF. CDR3 in DNA: TGTGCCAGCAGCTTGGGACTGAAATCGTACGAGCAGTACTTC.

This clonotype was seen repeatedly, ten times or more. V gene TRBV18 combines with J gene TRBJ2-2, with D hard to call. V was shortened by 2 bases and J by 0 bases, with 4 bases between the two germline ends. The CDR3 has 14 amino acids. Germline V CDR1 and CDR2: KGHSH, LQKENI. The CDR3 loop reads CASSPGPNTGELFF. CDR3 sequence (DNA): TGTGCCAGCTCACCAGGTCCGAACACCGGGGAGCTGTTTTTT.